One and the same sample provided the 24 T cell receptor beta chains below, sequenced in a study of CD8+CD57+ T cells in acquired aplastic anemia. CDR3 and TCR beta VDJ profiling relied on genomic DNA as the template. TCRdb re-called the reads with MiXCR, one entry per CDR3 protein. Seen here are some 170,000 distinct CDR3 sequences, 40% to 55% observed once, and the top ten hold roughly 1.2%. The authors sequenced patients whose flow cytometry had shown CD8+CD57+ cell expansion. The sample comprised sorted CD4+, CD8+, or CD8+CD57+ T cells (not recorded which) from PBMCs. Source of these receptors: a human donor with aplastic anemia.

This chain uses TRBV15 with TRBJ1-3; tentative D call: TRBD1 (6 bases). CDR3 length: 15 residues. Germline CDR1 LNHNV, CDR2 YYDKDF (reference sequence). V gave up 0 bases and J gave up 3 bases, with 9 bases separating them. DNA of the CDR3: TGTGCCACCAGCAGAGAACAGGGTCATGGAAACACCATATATTTT. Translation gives CATSREQGHGNTIYF.

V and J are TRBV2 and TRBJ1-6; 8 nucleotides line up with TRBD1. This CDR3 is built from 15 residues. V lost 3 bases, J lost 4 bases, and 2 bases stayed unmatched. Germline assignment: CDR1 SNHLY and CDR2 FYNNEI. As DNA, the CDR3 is TGTGCCAGCAGTGAGACAGGGGCATATAATTCACCCCTCCACTTT. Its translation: CASSETGAYNSPLHF.

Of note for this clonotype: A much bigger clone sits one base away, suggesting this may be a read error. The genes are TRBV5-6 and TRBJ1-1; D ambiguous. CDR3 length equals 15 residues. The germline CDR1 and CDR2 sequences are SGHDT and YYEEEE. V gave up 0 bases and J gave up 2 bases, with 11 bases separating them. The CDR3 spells CASSLGYRRNTEAFF. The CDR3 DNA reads TGTGCCAGCAGCTTGGGATATCGGAGAAACACTGAAGCTTTCTTT.

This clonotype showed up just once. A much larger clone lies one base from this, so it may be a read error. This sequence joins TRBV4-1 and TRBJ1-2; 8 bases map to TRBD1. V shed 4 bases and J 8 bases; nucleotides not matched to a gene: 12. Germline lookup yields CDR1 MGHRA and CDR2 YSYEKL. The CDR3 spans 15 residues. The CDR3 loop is CASSRDLSGGWGYTF. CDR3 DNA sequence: TGCGCCAGCAGCCGAGATTTGTCAGGGGGCTGGGGCTACACCTTC.

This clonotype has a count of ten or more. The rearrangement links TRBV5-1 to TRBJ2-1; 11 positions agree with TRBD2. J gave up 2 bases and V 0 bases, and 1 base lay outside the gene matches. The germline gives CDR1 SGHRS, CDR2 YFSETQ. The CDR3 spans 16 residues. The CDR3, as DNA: TGCGCCAGCAGCTTGGCGACTAGCGGGGCCTACAATGAGCAGTTCTTC. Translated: CASSLATSGAYNEQFF.

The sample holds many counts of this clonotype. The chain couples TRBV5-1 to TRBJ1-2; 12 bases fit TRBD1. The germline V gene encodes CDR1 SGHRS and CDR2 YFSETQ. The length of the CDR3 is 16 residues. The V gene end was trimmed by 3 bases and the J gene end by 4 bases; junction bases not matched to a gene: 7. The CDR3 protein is CASSYGTGGLGYGYTF. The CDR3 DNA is TGCGCCAGCAGCTATGGGACAGGGGGCTTGGGCTATGGCTACACCTTC.

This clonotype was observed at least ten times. CDR3 loop: CASTVSLNTEAFF. In DNA form, the CDR3 reads TGTGCCAGCACTGTCAGCTTAAACACTGAAGCTTTCTTT. The chain recombines TRBV7-9 with TRBJ1-1; unclear D gene. The V gene lost 7 bases and the J gene lost 2 bases, with 11 bases spanning the gap. The V gene's germline CDR1 is SEHNR and CDR2 FQNEAQ (reference sequence). This CDR3 has 13 residues.

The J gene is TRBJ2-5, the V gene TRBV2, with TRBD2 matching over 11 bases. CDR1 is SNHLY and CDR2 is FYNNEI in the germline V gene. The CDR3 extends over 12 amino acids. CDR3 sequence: CASGGVSETQYF. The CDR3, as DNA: TGTGCTAGCGGGGGGGTGTCAGAGACCCAGTACTTC. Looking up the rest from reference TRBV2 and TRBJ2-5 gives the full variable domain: EPEVTQTPSHQVTQMGQEVILRCVPISNHLYFYWYRQILGQKVEFLVSFYNNEISEKSEIFDDQFSVERPDGSNFTLKIRSTKLEDSAMYFCASGGVSETQYFGPGTRLLVL.

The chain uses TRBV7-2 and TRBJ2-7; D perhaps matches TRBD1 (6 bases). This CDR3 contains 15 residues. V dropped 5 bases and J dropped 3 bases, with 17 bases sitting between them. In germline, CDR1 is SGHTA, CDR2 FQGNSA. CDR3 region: CASSTTGAGDYEQYF. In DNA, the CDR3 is TGTGCCAGCAGCACGACCGGGGCAGGGGACTACGAGCAGTACTTC.

This chain's CDR3 is CAPDSEAEAFF. CDR3 DNA: TGTGCCCCCGATTCGGAAGCTGAAGCTTTCTTT. V usage is TRBV24-1 and J usage is TRBJ1-1; D is ambiguous. This CDR3 is 11 amino acids long. Trimming removed 12 bases from V and 6 bases from J, with 13 bases in between. In germline, CDR1 is KGHDR, CDR2 SFDVKD.

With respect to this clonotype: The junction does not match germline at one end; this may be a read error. Here the CDR3 DNA reads TGTGCCAGCAGCTTAGGGACAGGCACCAACTGGGGGAACACCGGGGGGCTGTTTTTT. This translates into CASSLGTGTNWGNTGGLFF. This chain links TRBV11-1 with TRBJ2-2, with a possible D match to TRBD1 (7 bases). This CDR3 is 19 amino acids long. CDR1 SGHAT and CDR2 FQDESV come from the germline V gene (reference sequence).

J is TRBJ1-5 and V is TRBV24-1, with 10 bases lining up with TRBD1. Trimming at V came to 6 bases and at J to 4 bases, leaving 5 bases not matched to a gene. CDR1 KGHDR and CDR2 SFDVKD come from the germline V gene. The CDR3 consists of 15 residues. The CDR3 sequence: CATSLGTGDNQPQHF. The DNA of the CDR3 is TGTGCCACCAGTTTAGGGACAGGGGATAATCAGCCCCAGCATTTT.

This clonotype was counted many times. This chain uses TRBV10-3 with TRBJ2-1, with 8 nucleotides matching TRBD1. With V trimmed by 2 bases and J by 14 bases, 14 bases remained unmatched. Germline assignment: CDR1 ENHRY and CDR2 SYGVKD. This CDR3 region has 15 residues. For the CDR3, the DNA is TGTGCCATCAGTGAGATCAGGGCGGACCCACAGGGGGAGTTCTTC. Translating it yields CAISEIRADPQGEFF.

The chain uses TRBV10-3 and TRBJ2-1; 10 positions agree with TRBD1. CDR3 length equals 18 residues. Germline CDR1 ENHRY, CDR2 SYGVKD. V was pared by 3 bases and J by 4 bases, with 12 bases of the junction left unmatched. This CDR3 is CAISDIATGGGRYNEQFF. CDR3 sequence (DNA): TGTGCCATCAGTGATATAGCGACAGGGGGCGGACGATACAATGAGCAGTTCTTC.

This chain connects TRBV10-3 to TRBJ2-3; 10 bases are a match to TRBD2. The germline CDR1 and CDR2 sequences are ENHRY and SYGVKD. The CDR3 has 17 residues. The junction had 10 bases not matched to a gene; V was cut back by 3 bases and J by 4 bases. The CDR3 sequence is CAISDPPSGGLADTQYF. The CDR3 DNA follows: TGTGCCATCAGTGACCCGCCTAGCGGGGGATTAGCAGATACGCAGTATTTT.

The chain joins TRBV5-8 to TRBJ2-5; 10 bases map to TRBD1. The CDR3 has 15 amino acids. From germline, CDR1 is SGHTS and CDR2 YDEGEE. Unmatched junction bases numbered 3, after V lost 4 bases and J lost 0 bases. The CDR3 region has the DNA TGTGCCAGCAGCCTCGGGACAGGGGACCAAGAGACCCAGTACTTC. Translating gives CASSLGTGDQETQYF.

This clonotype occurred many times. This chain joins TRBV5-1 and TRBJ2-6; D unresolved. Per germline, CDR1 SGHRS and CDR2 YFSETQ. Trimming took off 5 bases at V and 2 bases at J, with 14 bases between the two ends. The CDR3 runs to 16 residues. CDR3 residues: CASSEGLNPGANVLTF. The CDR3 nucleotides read TGCGCCAGCAGTGAAGGGTTGAATCCTGGGGCCAACGTCCTGACTTTC.

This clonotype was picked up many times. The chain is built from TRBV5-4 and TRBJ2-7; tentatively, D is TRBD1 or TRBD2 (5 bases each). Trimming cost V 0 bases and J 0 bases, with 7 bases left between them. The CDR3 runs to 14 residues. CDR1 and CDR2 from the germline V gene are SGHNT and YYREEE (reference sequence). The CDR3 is CASSLAGTSYEQYF. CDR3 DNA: TGTGCCAGCAGCTTGGCGGGGACCTCCTACGAGCAGTACTTC.

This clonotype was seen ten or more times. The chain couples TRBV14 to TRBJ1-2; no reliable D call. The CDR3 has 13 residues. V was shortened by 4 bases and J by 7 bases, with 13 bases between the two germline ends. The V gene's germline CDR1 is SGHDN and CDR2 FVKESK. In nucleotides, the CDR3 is TGTGCCAGCAGCCCCGCCCCGGCGGGTGGCTACACCTTC. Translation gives CASSPAPAGGYTF.

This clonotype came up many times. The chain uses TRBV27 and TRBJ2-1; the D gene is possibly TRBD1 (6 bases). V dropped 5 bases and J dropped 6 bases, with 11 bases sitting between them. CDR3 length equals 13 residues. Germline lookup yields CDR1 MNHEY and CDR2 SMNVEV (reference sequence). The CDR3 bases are TGTGCCAGCAGTCAACAGGGTGTCAATGAGCAGTTCTTC. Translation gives CASSQQGVNEQFF.

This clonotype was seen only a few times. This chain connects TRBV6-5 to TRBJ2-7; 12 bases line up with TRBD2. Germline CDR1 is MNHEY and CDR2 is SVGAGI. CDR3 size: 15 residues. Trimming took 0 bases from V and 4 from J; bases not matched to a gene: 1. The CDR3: CASSYSTSGSYEQYF. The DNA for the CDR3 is TGTGCCAGCAGTTACTCGACTAGCGGGAGTTACGAGCAGTACTTC.

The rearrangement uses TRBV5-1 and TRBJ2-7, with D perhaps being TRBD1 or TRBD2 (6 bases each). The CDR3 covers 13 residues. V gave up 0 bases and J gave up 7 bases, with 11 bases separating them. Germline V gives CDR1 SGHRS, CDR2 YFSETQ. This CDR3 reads CASSLDGGREQYF. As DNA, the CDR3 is TGCGCCAGCAGCTTGGATGGGGGGCGGGAGCAGTACTTC.

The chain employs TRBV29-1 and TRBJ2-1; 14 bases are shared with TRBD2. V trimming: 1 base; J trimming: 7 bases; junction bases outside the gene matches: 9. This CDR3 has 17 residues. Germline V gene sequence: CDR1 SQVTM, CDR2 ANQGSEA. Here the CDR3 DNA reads TGCAGCGTTGAAGCTCGACGGGGACTAGCGGGAGCTAATGAGCAGTTCTTC. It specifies CSVEARRGLAGANEQFF.

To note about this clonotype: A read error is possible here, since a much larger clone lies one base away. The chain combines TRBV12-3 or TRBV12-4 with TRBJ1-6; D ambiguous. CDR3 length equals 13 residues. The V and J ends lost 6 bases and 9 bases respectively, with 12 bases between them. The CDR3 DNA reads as TGTGCCAGCAGAGGGAGTTCAAGTTCACCCCTCCACTTT. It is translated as CASRGSSSSPLHF.